This T cell receptor (beta chain) was sequenced during a study of T cell responses to AZD1222 COVID-19 vaccine. Findings of the study overall: Repertoires in all cases were sampled only once the peak T cell response had passed.

Concerning this clone itself: Its antigen is as yet unknown.

Using immunoSEQ multiplex PCR, the repertoire was profiled, and TCRdb retains in-frame clones only, with some absent. This table holds about 140,000 clones, about 92% found once. Per germline, CDR1 SGHTA and CDR2 FQGNSA. The CDR3 has 16 amino acids. V lost 1 base and J 8 bases, leaving 17 bases between the germline ends. The TCR originated in an adult in good health. This specimen was peripheral blood, taken on day 0 of AZD1222 vaccination. The rearrangement uses TRBV7-2 and TRBJ1-4, with a tentative D call TRBD1 (5 bases). CDR3 DNA sequence: TGTGCCAGCAGCTTAGTCAGGGTGCAGCAAGCAGAAAAACTGTTTTTT. Encoded protein: CASSLVRVQQAEKLFF.